This T cell receptor beta chain was sequenced during a study of T cells in Graves' hyperthyroidism and ophthalmopathy. Amplification of TCR beta CDR3 regions used RNA as the template. In the first-round RT-PCR of the TCR CDR3, the HTBI primer set was used. TCRdb recomputed calls from the multiplex PCR reads with MiXCR, one row per CDR3 protein. The sample consists of more than 550,000 distinct CDR3 sequences, roughly a sixth of them appearing once. Findings of the study overall: A model of 13 V-J features distinguished ophthalmopathy from stable hyperthyroidism.

V was cut by 0 bases and J by 0 bases, with 9 bases left in between. This CDR3 has 16 residues. In germline, CDR1 is MGHRA, CDR2 YSYEKL. As for this clonotype: Its target is not known.

The chain combines TRBV4-1 with TRBJ1-3; D not certain. Source material: blood. The sequence was obtained from a man aged 50 to 60 with Graves' hyperthyroidism. This CDR3 reads CASSQDRPHSGNTIYF. CDR3 nucleotides: TGCGCCAGCAGCCAAGACAGGCCTCACTCTGGAAACACCATATATTTT.